The subject of this entry is one T cell receptor (beta chain). The antigen is unknown. The data derive from a study of molecular identifiers for immune sequencing clone quantification. General study findings and limits: Clones above 20 RNA copies contained over 99% of effector molecules and under 1% of naive molecules.

Each CDR3 protein gets one entry after TCRdb re-called the PCR reads with MiXCR. The table includes 300,000 to 400,000 distinct CDR3 sequences, around 21% detected once. A CD8+CD4-CCR7+CD45RA+ phenotype served as the sorting definition for naive CD8 T cells. The clonotype originates from a human donor in good health. Some libraries in this study had Jurkat cell RNA spiked in. The sample was naive CD8+ T cells from blood, with Jurkat cell RNA spiked in. The subset is: FACS-sorted CD8+CD4-CCR7+CD45RA+ naive T cells.

In DNA form, the CDR3 reads TGCGCCAGCAGCCGCGAACCCGCTGGGGCGGGCTACTACGAGCAGTACTTC. It specifies CASSREPAGAGYYEQYF. The J gene is TRBJ2-7, the V gene TRBV4-3; D may match TRBD1 or TRBD2 (5 bases each). V was trimmed by 4 bases and J by 3 bases, leaving 22 bases between them. CDR3 length equals 17 residues. Germline V gene sequence: CDR1 LGHNA, CDR2 YSLEER.